This T cell receptor (beta chain) was observed in a study of T cell responses to AZD1222 COVID-19 vaccine. Produced via immunoSEQ multiplex PCR; TCRdb's table is partial and in-frame only. This sample has fewer than 120,000 clones, with roughly 85% found just once. The CDR3 sequence is 14 residues long. The germline V gene encodes CDR1 ENHRY and CDR2 SYGVKD. Trimming cost V 11 bases and J 5 bases, with 18 bases left between them. General study findings and limits: Spike was spanned by vaccine-associated CD4 TCRs, with dominance at 160-218 and 743-854. Reportedly, nearly half of unique spike TCRs recognized epitopes outside B.1.351/B.1.1.7 mutations.

In regard to this clone: Its specificity is not known.

This clonotype was obtained from an adult in good health. Sequenced material: peripheral blood, taken on day 0 of AZD1222 vaccination. The chain links TRBV10-3 to TRBJ2-2; TRBD2 might be the D (7 bases). DNA for the CDR3: TGTGCCCCCAGAGGGGGAGGGGGTACCGGGGAGCTGTTTTTT. Encoded protein: CAPRGGGGTGELFF.